One and the same sample provided the 23 T cell receptor beta chains below, sequenced in a study of blood T cell repertoires in COVID-19. TCRdb's table, derived via immunoSEQ multiplex PCR, lists solely in-frame clones and lacks some. The table shows about 190,000 clones, with about 88% occurring only once. Source material: peripheral blood. Every receptor here comes from a man between 65 and 85 years old with active or convalescent COVID-19.

V gene TRBV28 combines with J gene TRBJ1-5; TRBD1 matches 8 bases. V was clipped by 5 bases and J by 5 bases; unmatched bases: 8. Germline CDR1 and CDR2: MDHEN and SYDVKM. This CDR3 comprises 15 residues. The CDR3 region has the DNA TGTGCCAGCAGTGGGCGAGGACAGGGCTATCAGCCCCAGCATTTT. It translates to CASSGRGQGYQPQHF.

The chain joins TRBV9 to TRBJ1-1; D remains ambiguous. The germline V and J ends were trimmed by 0 bases and 7 bases, with 7 bases remaining between them. The CDR3 extends over 12 amino acids. Germline lookup yields CDR1 SGDLS and CDR2 YYNGEE. The CDR3 protein is CASSVGAGEAFF. CDR3 coding DNA: TGTGCCAGCAGCGTAGGGGCAGGTGAAGCTTTCTTT.

The chain employs TRBV7-6 and TRBJ2-7; TRBD1 matches 7 bases. This CDR3 spans 15 amino acids. V lost 1 base, J lost 1 base, and 4 bases stayed unmatched. Looked up from germline, CDR1 is SGHVS and CDR2 is FNYEAQ. CDR3 bases: TGTGCCAGCAGCTTAGGAGGGGGCGCATCCTACGAGCAGTACTTC. Translating it yields CASSLGGGASYEQYF.

The V call is TRBV2, the J call TRBJ1-6, with TRBD1 as a possible D gene (6 bases). Deletions cut 6 bases from V and 13 bases from J, with 22 bases between. There are 15 residues in the CDR3. CDR1 and CDR2 (germline): SNHLY, FYNNEI. CDR3 region: CASRDRGQPLVPLHF. DNA for the CDR3: TGTGCCAGCAGAGACCGGGGACAACCCTTAGTCCCCCTCCACTTT.

This clone appeared a single time. The chain uses TRBV28 and TRBJ1-5; 8 nucleotides agree with TRBD1. The junction had 6 bases not matched to a gene; V was cut back by 3 bases and J by 5 bases. The CDR3 length is 15 residues. The V gene's germline CDR1 is MDHEN and CDR2 SYDVKM. CDR3 in amino acids: CASSFPDRDHQPQHF. CDR3 bases: TGTGCCAGCAGTTTCCCGGACAGGGACCATCAGCCCCAGCATTTT.

In this sample, this clone turned up once. In DNA, the CDR3 is TGCGCCAGCAGTGACGAGTACTATGGCTACACCTTC. Amino acid sequence: CASSDEYYGYTF. The J gene is TRBJ1-2, the V gene TRBV10-2; D not resolved. This CDR3 is 12 amino acids long. Trimming shortened V by 3 bases and J by 3 bases, and 5 bases separated the two germline ends. Germline V lookup: CDR1 WSHSY, CDR2 SAAADI.

This clone was seen just once. This chain's CDR3 is CASSLAGGRTDTQYF. The CDR3 nucleotides are TGTGCCAGCAGCTTAGCGGGAGGGCGCACAGATACGCAGTATTTT. The chain recombines TRBV5-4 with TRBJ2-3, with 10 bases lining up with TRBD2. The germline gives CDR1 SGHNT, CDR2 YYREEE (reference sequence). The trim removed 2 bases at V and 1 base at J, leaving 1 base unmatched. The CDR3 totals 15 residues.

This clone was detected only a few times. The V gene is TRBV5-1, the J gene TRBJ1-6; D is ambiguous. This CDR3 spans 14 amino acids. V lost 5 bases and J 5 bases, leaving 11 bases between the germline ends. Germline assignment: CDR1 SGHRS and CDR2 YFSETQ. CDR3 region: CASRQRLDNSPLHF. DNA for the CDR3: TGCGCCAGCAGGCAGCGGCTGGATAATTCACCCCTCCACTTT. Complete variable domain (other parts from reference TRBV5-1 and TRBJ1-6): KAGVTQTPRYLIKTRGQQVTLSCSPISGHRSVSWYQQTPGQGLQFLFEYFSETQRNKGNFPGRFSGRQFSNSRSEMNVSTLELGDSALYLCASRQRLDNSPLHFGNGTRLTVT.

The chain has TRBV3-1 (or the pseudogene TRBV3-2) and TRBJ2-2; D is possibly TRBD1 (5 bases). The germline gives CDR1 LGHDT, CDR2 YNNKEL (reference sequence). The CDR3 runs 20 residues. V was cut by 1 base and J by 0 bases, with 21 bases left in between. This CDR3 is CASSQGRWGSNFSNTGELFF. The CDR3 bases are TGTGCCAGCAGCCAAGGACGTTGGGGCTCGAACTTCTCGAACACCGGGGAGCTGTTTTTT.

On this clone: Mismatch with germline at one junction end may stem from a read error. The chain links TRBV6-1 to TRBJ2-7; TRBD1 is a possible D gene (6 bases). This CDR3 is built from 13 residues. Germline V gene lookup returns CDR1 MNHNS and CDR2 SASEGT. The CDR3 nucleotides are TGTGCCAGCAGGGAAGCAGGGGTGGCCGAGCAGTACTTC. Its translation: CASREAGVAEQYF.

The chain uses TRBV5-4 and TRBJ2-2; TRBD1 agrees at 11 bases. The length of the CDR3 is 18 residues. V was clipped by 4 bases and J by 5 bases; unmatched bases: 13. Germline V gene data show CDR1 as SGHNT and CDR2 as YYREEE (reference sequence). The CDR3 loop is CASSLPGPGQGGTGELFF. CDR3 nucleotides: TGTGCCAGCAGCCTACCCGGACCGGGACAGGGGGGGACCGGGGAGCTGTTTTTT.

This clone appeared a few times. The CDR3 sequence is CASSQGTGRPYGYTF. The DNA for the CDR3 is TGCGCCAGCAGCCAAGGGACAGGGCGGCCCTATGGCTACACCTTC. This chain connects TRBV4-1 to TRBJ1-2; 8 nucleotides agree with TRBD1. V lost 1 base, J lost 4 bases, and 5 bases stayed unmatched. The CDR3 loop spans 15 amino acids. Germline lookup yields CDR1 MGHRA and CDR2 YSYEKL.

This chain connects TRBV9 to TRBJ1-4, with a tentative D call TRBD1 (5 bases). The germline V gene encodes CDR1 SGDLS and CDR2 YYNGEE. Between the trimmed V and J ends, which lost 2 bases and 16 bases, there was a span of 18 bases. This CDR3 spans 13 amino acids. CDR3 DNA: TGTGCCAGCAGCGTCCGAGGATCCGGGACTGGGTTTTTT. It is translated as CASSVRGSGTGFF.

J is TRBJ1-6 and V is TRBV6-6; TRBD1 aligns across 7 bases. Germline V gives CDR1 MNHNY, CDR2 SVGAGI (reference sequence). With V trimmed by 4 bases and J by 5 bases, 8 bases remained unmatched. This CDR3 has 16 amino acids. CDR3 amino acids: CASSSTQGRNNSPLHF. CDR3 nucleotide sequence: TGTGCCAGCAGTTCCACACAGGGGCGAAATAATTCACCCCTCCACTTT.

This sequence joins TRBV28 and TRBJ1-1; D is perhaps TRBD1 (5 bases). Trimming removed 4 bases at V and 5 bases at J, with 14 bases between. CDR3 length: 14 amino acids. In germline, CDR1 is MDHEN, CDR2 SYDVKM. CDR3 coding DNA: TGTGCCAGCAGTTGGGCAGGGCCGAGGACTGAAGCTTTCTTT. Translation: CASSWAGPRTEAFF.

This clone was seen a few times. This chain links TRBV7-9 with TRBJ2-7; a possible D gene is TRBD2 (5 bases). The CDR3 spans 16 residues. Trimming stripped 4 bases from V and 0 bases from J, with 16 bases between. Germline CDR1 and CDR2: SEHNR and FQNEAQ (reference sequence). DNA for the CDR3: TGTGCCAGCAGCTCTTTTTGGTTGGGGAGCTCCTACGAGCAGTACTTC. Its translation: CASSSFWLGSSYEQYF.

The rearrangement joins TRBV27 to TRBJ1-2; D is unresolved. Germline V gives CDR1 MNHEY, CDR2 SMNVEV (reference sequence). Trimming stripped 6 bases from V and 6 bases from J, with 8 bases between. CDR3 size: 11 residues. The CDR3 DNA reads as TGTGCCAGCAGGACATGGGATGGCTACACCTTC. Translating it yields CASRTWDGYTF.

The chain has TRBV5-1 and TRBJ1-4; possible D gene TRBD1, 5 bases. V was shortened by 0 bases and J by 7 bases, with 10 bases between the two germline ends. The germline CDR1 and CDR2 sequences are SGHRS and YFSETQ. The CDR3 extends over 14 amino acids. The CDR3 protein is CASSLEAQGEKLFF. The CDR3 nucleotides read TGCGCCAGCAGCTTGGAGGCCCAGGGTGAAAAACTGTTTTTT.

This clone was seen a few times. This chain links TRBV7-9 with TRBJ2-4; no clear D gene. The CDR3 has 14 amino acids. Trimming pared 4 bases from V and 0 bases from J, leaving 7 bases between. Germline V gene sequence: CDR1 SEHNR, CDR2 FQNEAQ (reference sequence). The CDR3 nucleotides read TGTGCCAGCAGCTCTACGGTAGCCAAAAACATTCAGTACTTC. This translates into CASSSTVAKNIQYF.

The V gene is TRBV5-4, the J gene TRBJ2-5, with 7 bases aligning to TRBD2. Germline V gene sequence: CDR1 SGHNT, CDR2 YYREEE (reference sequence). This CDR3 is built from 14 residues. After removal of 4 bases from V and 5 bases from J, the junction contained 8 bases not matched to a gene. In DNA, the CDR3 is TGTGCCAGCAGCCAAGGACTAGAAGTGGAGACCCAGTACTTC. Translating it yields CASSQGLEVETQYF.

The chain has TRBV2 and TRBJ2-3, with D perhaps matching TRBD2 (5 bases). V dropped 4 bases and J dropped 3 bases, with 8 bases sitting between them. The CDR3 is made up of 13 amino acids. CDR1 is SNHLY and CDR2 is FYNNEI in the germline V gene. The CDR3 spells CASSVEGTDTQYF. In DNA, the CDR3 is TGTGCCAGCAGTGTTGAGGGTACAGATACGCAGTATTTT.

J is TRBJ2-7 and V is TRBV7-2; tentative D call: TRBD2 (7 bases). V gave up 5 bases and J gave up 3 bases, with 26 bases separating them. The CDR3 is 18 amino acids. Germline V lookup: CDR1 SGHTA, CDR2 FQGNSA. The CDR3 nucleotides are TGTGCCAGCAGCCGGACAGCGGGGCCAAATCAATGGGGCTACGAGCAGTACTTC. Amino acids: CASSRTAGPNQWGYEQYF.

CDR3 sequence reads: CASSQNTGLVQHF. The CDR3 coding sequence is TGTGCCAGCAGCCAAAATACAGGCCTAGTCCAGCATTTT. The rearrangement links TRBV6-2 or TRBV6-3 to TRBJ1-5; D may be TRBD1 (5 bases). This CDR3 region has 13 residues. CDR1 is MNHEY and CDR2 is SVGEGT in the germline V gene. V lost 6 bases and J 12 bases, leaving 18 bases between the germline ends.